The present T cell receptor (beta chain) was sequenced within a study of blood T cell repertoires in COVID-19. V dropped 4 bases and J dropped 8 bases, with 18 bases sitting between them. The germline CDR1 and CDR2 sequences are MGHDK and SYGVNS. The CDR3 length is 15 residues. Residents of about 25 US areas, aged roughly 18 to 90 years, made up the participants. Using immunoSEQ multiplex PCR, the repertoire was profiled, and TCRdb retains in-frame clones only, with some absent. This sample has about 180,000 clones; around 80% occur once, and the top ten carry roughly 17%. Material for sequencing was PBMCs or T cells enriched from blood (not recorded which). The chain links TRBV25-1 to TRBJ1-3; no definite D call. This TCR derives from a woman aged 45-59 years who had recovered from COVID-19. CDR3 loop: CASSAKVGPEDTIYF. The CDR3 nucleotides are TGTGCCAGCAGTGCTAAGGTGGGCCCGGAGGACACCATATATTTT.